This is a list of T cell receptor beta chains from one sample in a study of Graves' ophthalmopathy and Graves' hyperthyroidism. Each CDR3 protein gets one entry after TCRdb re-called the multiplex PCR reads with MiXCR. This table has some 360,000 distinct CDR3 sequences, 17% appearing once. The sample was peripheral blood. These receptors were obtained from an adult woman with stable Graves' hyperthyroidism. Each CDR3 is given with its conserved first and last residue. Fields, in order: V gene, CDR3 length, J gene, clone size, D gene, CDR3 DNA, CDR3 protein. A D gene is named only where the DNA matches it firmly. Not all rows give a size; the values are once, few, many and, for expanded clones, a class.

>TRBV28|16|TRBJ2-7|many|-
TGTGCCAGCAGTCCCTCATCCAGGGGGGGCGGCTACGAGCAGTACTTC
CASSPSSRGGGYEQYF
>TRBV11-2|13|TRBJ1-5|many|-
TGTGCCAGCAGCTTAGACCTATATCAGCCCCAGCATTTT
CASSLDLYQPQHF
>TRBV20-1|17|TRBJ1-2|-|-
TGCAGTGCTAGAGATTGGGGGCGGCAGGGCGGCTTATATGGCTACACCTTC
CSARDWGRQGGLYGYTF
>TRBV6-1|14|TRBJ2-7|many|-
TGTGCCAGCAGCGAGATGTGGGGAAGCCACGAGCAGTACTTC
CASSEMWGSHEQYF
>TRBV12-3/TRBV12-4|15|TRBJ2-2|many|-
TGTGCCAGCAGTCCGTGGGACGGGAACACCGGGGAGCTGTTTTTT
CASSPWDGNTGELFF
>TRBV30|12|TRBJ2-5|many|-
TGTGCCTGGACCGACAGCCAAGAGACCCAGTACTTC
CAWTDSQETQYF
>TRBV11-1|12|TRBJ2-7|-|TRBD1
TGTGCCAGCAGCCAACAGGGGAACGAGCAGTACTTC
CASSQQGNEQYF
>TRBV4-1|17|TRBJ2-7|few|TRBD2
TGCGCCAGCAGCCACCCGGGACTAGCGGGAGCTACCTACGAGCAGTACTTC
CASSHPGLAGATYEQYF
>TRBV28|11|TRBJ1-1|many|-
TGTGCCAGCGGGGGAGGCACTGAAGCTTTCTTT
CASGGGTEAFF
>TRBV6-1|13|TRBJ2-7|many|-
TGTGCCACCCACTCGGACCTCGCCTACGAGCAGTACTTC
CATHSDLAYEQYF
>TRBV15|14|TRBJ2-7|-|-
TGTGCCACCAGCAGAGCGGGACCATTGTACGAGCAGTACTTC
CATSRAGPLYEQYF
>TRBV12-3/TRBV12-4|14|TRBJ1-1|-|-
TGTGCGAGGAGTTTGTTCCGGGAGGTGACTGAAGCTTTCTTT
CARSLFREVTEAFF
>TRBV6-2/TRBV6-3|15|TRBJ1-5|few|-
TGTGCCAGCAGTTCCAGACAGCGAAAAAGGCAGCCCCAGCATTTT
CASSSRQRKRQPQHF
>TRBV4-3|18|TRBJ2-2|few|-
TGCGCCAGCAGCCAAGGCCGGGCCCCGATCCAGGACACCGGGGAGCTGTTTTTT
CASSQGRAPIQDTGELFF
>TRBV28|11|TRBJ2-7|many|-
TGTGCCAGCAGTACAGGTACCGAGCAGTACTTC
CASSTGTEQYF
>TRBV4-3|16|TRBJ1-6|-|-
TGCGCCAGCAGCCAAGATCGCACAGACTATAATTCACCCCTCCACTTT
CASSQDRTDYNSPLHF